The rows below give T cell receptor beta chains drawn from one sample of a study of post-analysis software for immune sequencing data. TCRdb fed the PCR reads into MiXCR, producing one record per CDR3 protein. The table records around 150,000 distinct CDR3 sequences, 35% to 40% of them present only once. Specimen: blood, collected after autologous hematopoietic stem cell transplantation. The receptors stem from a girl between 5 and 17 years old with multiple sclerosis. Each CDR3 is given with its conserved first and last residue. The D gene is left open where the match is weak. Clone sizes are given selectively: once, few, many, or a class where the clone is expanded.

clone_size: .
d_call: TRBD2
j_call: TRBJ2-5
v_call: TRBV11-2
cdr3_nt: TGTGCCAGCAGCTTTTGGACTAGCGGGAGCCCTGATCAAGAGACCCAGTACTTC
cdr3_aa: CASSFWTSGSPDQETQYF

clone_size: few
d_call: .
j_call: TRBJ2-1
v_call: TRBV7-9
cdr3_nt: TGTGCCAGCGGCGGTCAGGGGAGCGGGGAGTACAATGAGCAGTTCTTC
cdr3_aa: CASGGQGSGEYNEQFF

clone_size: .
d_call: .
j_call: TRBJ2-5
v_call: TRBV6-2/TRBV6-3
cdr3_nt: TGTGCCAGCAGTTACTCCCGGGACATAGGAACGTTCCAAGAGACCCAGTACTTC
cdr3_aa: CASSYSRDIGTFQETQYF

clone_size: few
d_call: .
j_call: TRBJ1-3
v_call: TRBV2
cdr3_nt: TGTGCCAGCAGTGAGGAGGGAGGGGGGCCCTCTGGAAACACCATATATTTT
cdr3_aa: CASSEEGGGPSGNTIYF

clone_size: .
d_call: .
j_call: TRBJ2-3
v_call: TRBV7-3
cdr3_nt: TGTGCCAGCAGCCCAGTTAACGGATCAGGGGACGATACGCAGTATTTT
cdr3_aa: CASSPVNGSGDDTQYF

clone_size: once
d_call: .
j_call: TRBJ2-5
v_call: TRBV7-2
cdr3_nt: TGTGCCAGCATCCCGGGACTCCCATTTCAAGAGACCCAGTACTTC
cdr3_aa: CASIPGLPFQETQYF

clone_size: .
d_call: .
j_call: TRBJ2-7
v_call: TRBV10-2
cdr3_nt: TGCGCCAGCAGTGAGGGGGGGCGCTTTGAGCAGTACTTC
cdr3_aa: CASSEGGRFEQYF

clone_size: .
d_call: .
j_call: TRBJ1-1
v_call: TRBV12-3/TRBV12-4
cdr3_nt: TGTGCCAGCAGTTTATTTCACGACGGGGGTGAAGCTTTCTTT
cdr3_aa: CASSLFHDGGEAFF

clone_size: few
d_call: .
j_call: TRBJ2-7
v_call: TRBV24-1
cdr3_nt: TGTGCCACCAGTGATGGACTGGGAGCCGAGCAGTACTTC
cdr3_aa: CATSDGLGAEQYF

clone_size: few
d_call: .
j_call: TRBJ2-3
v_call: TRBV5-1
cdr3_nt: TGCGCCAGCAGCTTGGGGTTGAGCACAGATACGCAGTATTTT
cdr3_aa: CASSLGLSTDTQYF

clone_size: .
d_call: .
j_call: TRBJ2-6
v_call: TRBV4-2
cdr3_nt: TGTGCCAGCAGCCAAGGGCGCTCTGGGGCCAACGTCCTGACTTTC
cdr3_aa: CASSQGRSGANVLTF

clone_size: .
d_call: .
j_call: TRBJ2-3
v_call: TRBV20-1
cdr3_nt: TGCAGTGCTAGAGACCCGGGACCTACAAACACAGATACGCAGTATTTT
cdr3_aa: CSARDPGPTNTDTQYF

clone_size: .
d_call: TRBD2
j_call: TRBJ2-4
v_call: TRBV28
cdr3_nt: TGTGCCAGCAGCCGCCCCGGGACTAGCGGGAGGGCCACCAAAAACATTCAGTACTTC
cdr3_aa: CASSRPGTSGRATKNIQYF

clone_size: .
d_call: .
j_call: TRBJ1-1
v_call: TRBV5-6
cdr3_nt: TGTGCCAGCAGCTTGGGTGGGGAGGGCACTGAAGCTTTCTTT
cdr3_aa: CASSLGGEGTEAFF

clone_size: many
d_call: TRBD1
j_call: TRBJ2-7
v_call: TRBV5-1
cdr3_nt: TGCGCCAGCAGCAAGTCATGGGACAGTCTGAAGGAGCAGTACTTC
cdr3_aa: CASSKSWDSLKEQYF

clone_size: many
d_call: TRBD2
j_call: TRBJ2-7
v_call: TRBV29-1
cdr3_nt: TGCAGCGTTGCGGTTGGTTCCGGGACTAGCGGGACCGACGAGCAGTACTTC
cdr3_aa: CSVAVGSGTSGTDEQYF

clone_size: .
d_call: TRBD1
j_call: TRBJ1-4
v_call: TRBV27
cdr3_nt: TGTGCCAGCACCTCGGGACAGCTCAATGAAAAACTGTTTTTT
cdr3_aa: CASTSGQLNEKLFF

clone_size: .
d_call: TRBD1
j_call: TRBJ2-3
v_call: TRBV29-1
cdr3_nt: TGCAGCGTGGACAGGGGAGATCCAGATACGCAGTATTTT
cdr3_aa: CSVDRGDPDTQYF

clone_size: few
d_call: TRBD2
j_call: TRBJ2-7
v_call: TRBV6-6
cdr3_nt: TGTGCCATTGCTAGCGGGAGCATAGGTTACGAGCAGTACTTC
cdr3_aa: CAIASGSIGYEQYF